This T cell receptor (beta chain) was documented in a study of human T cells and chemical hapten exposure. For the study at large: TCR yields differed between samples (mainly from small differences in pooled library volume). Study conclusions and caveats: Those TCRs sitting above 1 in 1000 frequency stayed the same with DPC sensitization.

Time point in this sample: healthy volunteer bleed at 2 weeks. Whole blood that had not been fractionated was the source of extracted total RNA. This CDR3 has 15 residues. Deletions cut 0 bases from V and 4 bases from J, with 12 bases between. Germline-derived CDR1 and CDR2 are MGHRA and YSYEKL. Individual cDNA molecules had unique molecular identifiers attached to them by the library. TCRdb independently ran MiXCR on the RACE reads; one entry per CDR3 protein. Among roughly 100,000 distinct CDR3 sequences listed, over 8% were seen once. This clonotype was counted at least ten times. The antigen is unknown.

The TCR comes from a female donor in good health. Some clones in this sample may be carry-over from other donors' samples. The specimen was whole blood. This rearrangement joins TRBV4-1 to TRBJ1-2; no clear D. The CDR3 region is CASSQEGVGVYGYTF. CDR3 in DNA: TGCGCCAGCAGCCAAGAGGGTGTCGGGGTCTATGGCTACACCTTC.